This T cell receptor (beta chain) is from a study of long-term antiretroviral therapy in people with HIV. Broader study findings: With ART, diversity went up but was still lower than in transplant donor controls. Repertoires with HIV possessed tighter CDR3 length spans than those of controls.

With regard to this clone: The antigen is not known.

The CDR3 is 15 residues long. Trimming took off 2 bases at V and 1 base at J, with 9 bases between the two ends. The germline V gene encodes CDR1 MGHRA and CDR2 YSYEKL. Each donor provided at least one pre-ART PBMC sample and at least two post-ART PBMC samples. The authors ran the immunoSEQ assay, v3.0, at survey level. This table comes from immunoSEQ multiplex PCR, and its TCRdb copy is limited to in-frame clones, with some not included. The data contain about 25,000 clones, 86% of them seen just once; the ten biggest clones take up about 15%. This rearrangement joins TRBV4-1 to TRBJ2-1, with D perhaps matching TRBD1 (6 bases). The TCR was taken from a man in his fifties with HIV. This sample comprised unsorted PBMCs, obtained 1.2 years after starting antiretroviral therapy. This CDR3 reads CASSQMTGSYNEQFF. The DNA of the CDR3 is TGCGCCAGCAGCCAAATGACAGGTTCCTACAATGAGCAGTTCTTC.